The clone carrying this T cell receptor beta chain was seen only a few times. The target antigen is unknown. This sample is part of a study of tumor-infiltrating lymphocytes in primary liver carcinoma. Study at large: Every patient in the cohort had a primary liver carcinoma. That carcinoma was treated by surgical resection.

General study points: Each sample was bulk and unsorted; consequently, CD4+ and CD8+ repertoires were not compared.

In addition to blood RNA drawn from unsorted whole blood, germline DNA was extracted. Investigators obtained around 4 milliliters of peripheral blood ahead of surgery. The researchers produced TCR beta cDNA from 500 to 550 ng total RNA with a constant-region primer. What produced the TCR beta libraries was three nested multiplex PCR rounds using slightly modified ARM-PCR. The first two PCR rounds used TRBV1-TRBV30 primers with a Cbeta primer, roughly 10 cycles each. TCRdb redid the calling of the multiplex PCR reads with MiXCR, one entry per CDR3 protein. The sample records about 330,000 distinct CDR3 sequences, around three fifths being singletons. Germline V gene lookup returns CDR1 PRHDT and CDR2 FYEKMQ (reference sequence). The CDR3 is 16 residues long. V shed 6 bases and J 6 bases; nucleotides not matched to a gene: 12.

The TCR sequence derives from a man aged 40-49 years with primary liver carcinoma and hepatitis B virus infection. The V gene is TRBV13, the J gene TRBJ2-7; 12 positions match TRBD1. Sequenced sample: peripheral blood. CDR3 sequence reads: CASRPAGTGGFREQYF. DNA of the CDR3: TGTGCCAGCAGACCAGCCGGGACAGGGGGCTTTCGCGAGCAGTACTTC.